This TCR beta chain was sequenced during a study of CXCR3-negative and CXCR3-positive naive CD8 T cells. Through 5' RACE with UMI labels, the TRB cDNA libraries were prepared. From the 5' RACE reads, TCRdb lists one entry per CDR3 protein and no DNA. The repertoire shows tens of thousands of distinct CDR3 sequences; the top ten hold around 2%. This CDR3 is built from 14 residues. Looked up from germline, CDR1 is SGHVS and CDR2 is FNYEAQ. Material for sequencing was naive CXCR3- CD8+ T cells from blood. Stated subset: CD45RO-CCR7+CD27+CD95- naive CD8+ T cells lacking CXCR3 (TNR3-). The origin of this receptor is a human donor in good health. Some clones in this sample may be carry-over from other donors' samples. The chain couples TRBV7-6 to TRBJ2-1. The CDR3 protein is CASSNSGGIDEQFF.